The 31 T cell receptor beta chains below were found in one sample sequenced in a study of blood T cell repertoires in COVID-19 (TCRdb year 2020). Libraries were constructed by the immunoSEQ multiplex PCR assay. TCRdb carries this immuneACCESS record with in-frame sequences only. Its versions omit some clonotypes, under half of them owing to an unresolved V gene in the studies checked, with the rest unexplained. This sample holds about 180,000 clones; roughly 81% were observed only once. The ten largest clones take up about 12% of the sample. Sequencing input: peripheral blood. The receptors were gathered from a woman older than 75 with COVID-19, enrolled during active disease.

In DNA form, the CDR3 reads TGTGCCAGCAGCCGAGCGGGAGCTTACAATGAGCAGTTCTTC. This sequence encodes CASSRAGAYNEQFF. The chain couples TRBV6-6 to TRBJ2-1; 8 bases match TRBD2. The germline gives CDR1 MNHNY, CDR2 SVGAGI (reference sequence). V shed 6 bases, J shed 4 bases, and the junction held 5 bases outside the gene matches. The CDR3 sequence is 14 residues long.

This clone occurred once. The genes are TRBV2 and TRBJ2-3; TRBD2 aligns across 10 bases. This CDR3 is built from 16 residues. J gave up 3 bases and V 6 bases, and 9 bases lay outside the gene matches. CDR1 SNHLY and CDR2 FYNNEI come from the germline V gene. The CDR3 protein is CASSQAPGLATDTQYF. CDR3 coding DNA: TGTGCCAGCAGCCAAGCCCCGGGACTAGCGACAGATACGCAGTATTTT.

In this sample, this clone turned up a few times. The chain employs TRBV6-5 and TRBJ2-7; tentatively, D is TRBD2 (7 bases). Trimming left V 7 bases short and J 6 bases short, with 13 bases between. Per the germline V gene, CDR1 is MNHEY and CDR2 is SVGAGI. This CDR3 region has 12 residues. DNA of the CDR3: TGTGCCAGCAACGAGGGGGGGCTCGAGCAGTACTTC. Its protein is CASNEGGLEQYF.

The V gene is TRBV4-3, the J gene TRBJ2-1, with TRBD2 matching over 8 bases. This CDR3 is 16 amino acids long. Germline V gene sequence: CDR1 LGHNA, CDR2 YSLEER. V was clipped by 0 bases and J by 10 bases; unmatched bases: 11. CDR3 amino acids: CASSQDHGGALREQFF. The CDR3 DNA reads as TGCGCCAGCAGCCAAGACCACGGGGGGGCATTGAGGGAGCAGTTCTTC.

The rearrangement links TRBV10-3 to TRBJ2-1, with 12 positions matching TRBD2. This CDR3 contains 17 residues. From germline, CDR1 is ENHRY and CDR2 SYGVKD. Trimming took 0 bases from V and 8 from J; bases not matched to a gene: 8. The CDR3 loop is CAISESLGLAGHYEQFF. The DNA of the CDR3 is TGTGCCATCAGTGAGTCTCTTGGACTAGCGGGACACTATGAGCAGTTCTTC.

The chain employs TRBV5-1 and TRBJ2-3; D may be TRBD1 (6 bases). The CDR3 is 14 amino acids. V was trimmed by 1 base and J by 5 bases, leaving 11 bases between them. The germline gives CDR1 SGHRS, CDR2 YFSETQ. CDR3 sequence: CASSLSPQGDTQYF. The CDR3 nucleotides are TGCGCCAGCAGCTTGTCCCCACAGGGAGATACGCAGTATTTT.

In regard to this clone: In the same sample, other DNA sequences code for this CDR3. The genes are TRBV7-9 and TRBJ2-7; 7 bases agree with TRBD1. With V trimmed by 5 bases and J by 4 bases, 2 bases remained unmatched. This CDR3 has 12 residues. Germline V gene lookup returns CDR1 SEHNR and CDR2 FQNEAQ (reference sequence). CDR3: CASSPTGYEQYF. Written as DNA, the CDR3 is TGTGCCAGCAGCCCGACAGGGTACGAGCAGTACTTC.

The gene calls are TRBV28 and TRBJ2-7; a possible D gene is TRBD1 (6 bases). The CDR3 is 15 amino acids. The V end was cut by 4 bases, the J end by 1 base, with 14 bases between. The germline gives CDR1 MDHEN, CDR2 SYDVKM. The CDR3 here is CASSSGGSVSYEQYF. CDR3 DNA: TGTGCCAGCAGTTCTGGGGGCTCGGTTTCCTACGAGCAGTACTTC. The entire variable domain, with the rest obtained from reference TRBV28 and TRBJ2-7, is as follows: DVKVTQSSRYLVKRTGEKVFLECVQDMDHENMFWYRQDPGLGLRLIYFSYDVKMKEKGDIPEGYSVSREKKERFSLILESASTNQTSMYLCASSSGGSVSYEQYFGPGTRLTVT.

V usage is TRBV2 and J usage is TRBJ2-3; TRBD1 agrees at 9 bases. After removal of 8 bases from V and 7 bases from J, the junction contained 10 bases not matched to a gene. The germline gives CDR1 SNHLY, CDR2 FYNNEI. The length of the CDR3 is 14 residues. The CDR3 bases are TGTGCCAGCCTTCGGCCCACAGGGGGCCATACGCAGTATTTT. Its translation: CASLRPTGGHTQYF.

The chain has TRBV18 and TRBJ1-3, with TRBD1 matching 11 bases. Germline assignment: CDR1 KGHSH and CDR2 LQKENI. The CDR3 spans 18 residues. The V segment lost 8 bases and the J segment 0 bases; nucleotides outside the gene matches: 12. CDR3 sequence reads: CASAPWTGGQSSGNTIYF. The CDR3 region has the DNA TGTGCCAGCGCCCCTTGGACAGGGGGCCAAAGCTCTGGAAACACCATATATTTT.

The rearrangement links TRBV11-2 to TRBJ2-5; 13 bases agree with TRBD2. Trimming at V came to 5 bases and at J to 5 bases, leaving 8 bases not matched to a gene. CDR1 SGHAT and CDR2 FQNNGV come from the germline V gene. This CDR3 has 16 residues. The CDR3 region is CASSTRLAGGGETQYF. CDR3 in DNA: TGTGCCAGCAGCACGCGACTAGCGGGGGGAGGGGAGACCCAGTACTTC. The full variable domain, completed using reference TRBV11-2 and TRBJ2-5, is EAGVAQSPRYKIIEKRQSVAFWCNPISGHATLYWYQQILGQGPKLLIQFQNNGVVDDSQLPKDRFSAERLKGVDSTLKIQPAKLEDSAVYLCASSTRLAGGGETQYFGPGTRLLVL.

The CDR3 loop is CATSRNQMAGGPVGIQYF. Written as DNA, the CDR3 is TGTGCCACCAGCAGGAATCAAATGGCGGGAGGGCCGGTTGGCATTCAGTACTTC. V gene TRBV15 combines with J gene TRBJ2-4; 9 bases line up with TRBD2. CDR1 and CDR2 (germline): LNHNV, YYDKDF (reference sequence). The V segment lost 3 bases and the J segment 9 bases; nucleotides outside the gene matches: 18. There are 18 residues in the CDR3.

The chain employs TRBV3-1 (or the pseudogene TRBV3-2) and TRBJ2-7; D remains ambiguous. The CDR3 extends over 13 amino acids. The V end was cut by 1 base, the J end by 4 bases, with 8 bases between. Germline V gene sequence: CDR1 LGHDT, CDR2 YNNKEL (reference sequence). The CDR3 region has the DNA TGTGCCAGCAGCCAAGTCGGAGATTACGAGCAGTACTTC. Translation: CASSQVGDYEQYF.

This clone was picked up a small number of times. The gene calls are TRBV27 and TRBJ2-7, with TRBD2 matching over 10 bases. Trimming at V came to 0 bases and at J to 2 bases, leaving 1 base not matched to a gene. The CDR3 is made up of 15 amino acids. Germline assignment: CDR1 MNHEY and CDR2 SMNVEV (reference sequence). Here the CDR3 DNA reads TGTGCCAGCAGTTTATCCCTAGCGGGGGCCTACGAGCAGTACTTC. Amino acids: CASSLSLAGAYEQYF.

The V gene is TRBV11-2, the J gene TRBJ2-1; 8 nucleotides line up with TRBD2. Germline CDR1 SGHAT, CDR2 FQNNGV. Unmatched junction bases numbered 11, after V lost 1 base and J lost 3 bases. The CDR3 totals 18 residues. CDR3 residues: CASSLAGSGKIYYNEQFF. The CDR3 DNA sequence: TGTGCCAGCAGCTTAGCCGGTAGCGGGAAAATATACTACAATGAGCAGTTCTTC.

This chain links TRBV3-1 (or the pseudogene TRBV3-2) with TRBJ2-1; D is unclear. Trimming stripped 1 base from V and 10 bases from J, with 11 bases between. This CDR3 comprises 13 residues. The germline V gene has CDR1 LGHDT and CDR2 YNNKEL (reference sequence). For the CDR3, the DNA is TGTGCCAGCAGCCAAGTCAGGATGGGCGAGCAGTTCTTC. Amino acid sequence: CASSQVRMGEQFF.

The chain combines TRBV7-6 with TRBJ2-5, with TRBD2 matching 10 bases. Germline V CDR1 and CDR2: SGHVS, FNYEAQ. This CDR3 contains 17 residues. V trimming: 1 base; J trimming: 6 bases; junction bases outside the gene matches: 11. CDR3 nucleotide sequence: TGTGCCAGCAGCTTAGTCCCCCCTAGCGGGAGTGGAAAGACCCAGTACTTC. Translation: CASSLVPPSGSGKTQYF.

This clone was observed a single time. This chain connects TRBV14 to TRBJ2-5; a weak D match, TRBD2 (6 bases). The CDR3 totals 13 residues. CDR1 is SGHDN and CDR2 is FVKESK in the germline V gene. The V gene lost 5 bases and the J gene lost 7 bases, with 14 bases spanning the gap. CDR3 sequence reads: CASSNGGSGTQYF. In DNA, the CDR3 is TGTGCCAGCAGCAACGGGGGATCCGGGACCCAGTACTTC.

The chain employs TRBV12-3 or TRBV12-4 and TRBJ2-7; D gene ambiguous. The CDR3 runs 11 residues. V lost 1 base and J 7 bases, leaving 5 bases between the germline ends. CDR3 in DNA: TGTGCCAGCAGTTTAGTGGAGGAGCAGTACTTC. It is translated as CASSLVEEQYF.

This clone was counted between two and nine times. The chain recombines TRBV29-1 with TRBJ1-2; D unresolved. The germline V gene encodes CDR1 SQVTM and CDR2 ANQGSEA. V was trimmed by 4 bases and J by 7 bases, leaving 10 bases between them. The CDR3 is made up of 11 amino acids. The DNA of the CDR3 is TGCAGCGTTGGTTCCGGGTCTGGCTACACCTTC. Amino acid sequence: CSVGSGSGYTF.

Only one count was recorded for this clone. The J gene is TRBJ1-1, the V gene TRBV21-1; the table's D call, TRBD1, has no DNA check behind it. TRBV21-1 is noted as a pseudogene. The CDR3 is made up of 17 amino acids. The CDR3 is CASSKVWTGGTWTEAFF. CDR3 nucleotide sequence: TGTGCCAGCAGCAAAGTGTGGACAGGGGGCACATGGACTGAAGCTTTCTTT.

The CDR3: CASSPDRDRGDYGYTF. The DNA of the CDR3 is TGTGCCAGCAGCCCAGACCGGGACAGGGGGGACTATGGCTACACCTTC. The chain couples TRBV7-9 to TRBJ1-2; 11 bases align to TRBD1. CDR1 and CDR2 (germline): SEHNR, FQNEAQ (reference sequence). V lost 5 bases, J lost 3 bases, and 8 bases stayed unmatched. The CDR3 extends over 16 amino acids.

The genes are TRBV6-5 and TRBJ2-5, with 7 positions matching TRBD1. Germline CDR1 is MNHEY and CDR2 is SVGAGI. This CDR3 is built from 13 residues. Losses at the gene ends were 6 bases for V and 4 bases for J; bases not matched to a gene: 5. As DNA, the CDR3 is TGTGCCAGCAGAGGACAGGCGGGAGAGACCCAGTACTTC. This translates into CASRGQAGETQYF.

V and J are TRBV5-1 and TRBJ2-5, with D possibly being TRBD1 (6 bases). V was clipped by 4 bases and J by 3 bases, with 10 bases between them. The CDR3 is made up of 13 amino acids. The germline V gene has CDR1 SGHRS and CDR2 YFSETQ. The CDR3 DNA reads as TGCGCCAGCAGCCAACAGGGTGAAGAGACCCAGTACTTC. Its protein is CASSQQGEETQYF. The full variable domain, completed using reference TRBV5-1 and TRBJ2-5, is KAGVTQTPRYLIKTRGQQVTLSCSPISGHRSVSWYQQTPGQGLQFLFEYFSETQRNKGNFPGRFSGRQFSNSRSEMNVSTLELGDSALYLCASSQQGEETQYFGPGTRLLVL.

The chain has TRBV6-2 or TRBV6-3 and TRBJ1-1; 8 bases fit TRBD1. Trimming removed 6 bases from V and 2 bases from J; junction bases left unmatched: 14. Germline V gives CDR1 MNHEY, CDR2 SVGEGT. The CDR3 has 17 amino acids. The CDR3 is CASSERTGREHNTEAFF. In DNA form, the CDR3 reads TGTGCCAGCAGCGAACGGACAGGGCGGGAACACAACACTGAAGCTTTCTTT.

V and J are TRBV7-9 and TRBJ1-2; 10 nucleotides line up with TRBD1. Per germline, CDR1 SEHNR and CDR2 FQNEAQ (reference sequence). The CDR3 covers 13 residues. Germline trimming cut 8 bases from V and 8 bases from J; bases unmatched to any gene: 8. The CDR3 nucleotides read TGTGCCAGCTGGGAGGGACAGGGGACCGGCTACACCTTC. Protein product: CASWEGQGTGYTF.

This chain joins TRBV7-6 and TRBJ2-7; TRBD1 aligns across 8 bases. The V gene end was trimmed by 4 bases and the J gene end by 5 bases; junction bases not matched to a gene: 10. The germline CDR1 and CDR2 sequences are SGHVS and FNYEAQ. CDR3 length: 15 residues. Here the CDR3 DNA reads TGTGCCAGCAGCTCCCCTACGACAGGGGACCACGAGCAGTACTTC. Residues: CASSSPTTGDHEQYF. Together with reference TRBV7-6 and TRBJ2-7, the CDR3 gives the full variable domain: GAGVSQSPRYKVTKRGQDVALRCDPISGHVSLYWYRQALGQGPEFLTYFNYEAQQDKSGLPNDRFSAERPEGSISTLTIQRTEQRDSAMYRCASSSPTTGDHEQYFGPGTRLTVT.

This clone was recorded only once. The chain joins TRBV3-1 (or the pseudogene TRBV3-2) to TRBJ2-2, with 12 bases lining up with TRBD2. Germline V gene sequence: CDR1 LGHDT, CDR2 YNNKEL (reference sequence). The CDR3 runs 14 residues. The J segment lost 3 bases and the V segment lost 11 bases, leaving 4 bases of the junction unmatched. In DNA, the CDR3 is TGTGCCTGCCGACTAGCGGGAGACACCGGGGAGCTGTTTTTT. Protein sequence: CACRLAGDTGELFF.

This rearrangement joins TRBV5-1 to TRBJ1-6, with D maybe TRBD1 (5 bases). CDR3 length: 15 amino acids. CDR1 SGHRS and CDR2 YFSETQ come from the germline V gene. With 5 bases removed from V and 0 bases from J, the gap between germline ends came to 9 bases. CDR3 coding DNA: TGCGCCAGCAGACAGGATAGCTCCTATAATTCACCCCTCCACTTT. This translates into CASRQDSSYNSPLHF.

The chain carries TRBV28 and TRBJ1-2; 7 nucleotides line up with TRBD1. The CDR3 covers 13 residues. CDR1 is MDHEN, CDR2 SYDVKM, per germline. The junction had 8 bases not matched to a gene; V was cut back by 7 bases and J by 6 bases. In DNA, the CDR3 is TGTGCCAGCATCATAAGACAGGGAAATGGCTACACCTTC. It yields the protein CASIIRQGNGYTF.

This clone has just a few counts. The chain carries TRBV28 and TRBJ2-1, with D possibly matching TRBD1 (7 bases). Per the germline V gene, CDR1 is MDHEN and CDR2 is SYDVKM. Between the trimmed V and J ends, which lost 3 bases and 3 bases, there was a span of 24 bases. The CDR3 is made up of 19 amino acids. This chain's CDR3 is CASSFPRGTVNQYYNEQFF. The CDR3 nucleotides read TGTGCCAGCAGTTTCCCCCGGGGGACAGTCAATCAGTACTACAATGAGCAGTTCTTC.